The clone carrying this T cell receptor beta chain was observed many times. Its target is unknown. The sample belongs to a study of CD8 T cells in ankylosing spondylitis. General study points: Roughly eight highly homologous variants made up a TCR beta motif that seemed to typify ankylosing spondylitis blood.

TCRdb reanalysed the 5' RACE reads using MiXCR and keeps one entry per CDR3 protein. The data contain around 430,000 distinct CDR3 sequences, 17% of them singletons. This clonotype was sampled from a male donor with ankylosing spondylitis. Material: blood, either unsorted or a sorted T cell fraction (not recorded which).

The CDR3 nucleotides are TGTGCCAGCAGTTTCCAGGGCGGCAATCAGCCCCAGCATTTT. This sequence encodes CASSFQGGNQPQHF. The chain couples TRBV6-2 or TRBV6-3 to TRBJ1-5, with D tentatively TRBD1 (5 bases). The CDR3 is 14 amino acids. Germline CDR1 MNHEY, CDR2 SVGEGT. V was pared by 4 bases and J by 2 bases, with 9 bases between.